The 13 T cell receptor beta chains in this list originate from one sample, sequenced in a study of shared clonotypes between healthy human individuals (dated by TCRdb to 2018 to 2021). Libraries were made using the immunoSEQ multiplex PCR assay. What TCRdb holds here is the immuneACCESS table cut down to in-frame rearrangements. Part of the clones is not present; checked against another copy, under half of the missing clones reflect an unresolved V gene, and the others are unexplained. Present in this sample are under 700,000 clones, about 95% of which were seen just once. The ten top clones hold approximately 0.12% of the sample. CD8 naive samples were obtained by positive selection for CCR7 among CD45RO-negative cells, yielding a CD45RA+CCR7+ population from which TemRA cells were excluded. Sequencing was carried out using naive CD8+ T cells sorted from blood. This specimen's cell subset or site label, interpreted: CD45RA+CCR7+. These receptors all come from a woman aged 25-40 years in good health.

As to this clone: The sample carries other DNA sequences with the same CDR3. The chain employs TRBV4-1 and TRBJ2-7; D may be TRBD1 (6 bases). In germline, CDR1 is MGHRA, CDR2 YSYEKL. CDR3 length equals 11 residues. The V and J ends lost 9 bases and 5 bases respectively, with 11 bases between them. CDR3: CASPDSDEQYF. CDR3 nucleotides: TGCGCCAGTCCGGACAGTGACGAGCAGTACTTC.

This clone was counted between two and nine times. The gene calls are TRBV4-2 and TRBJ2-2; no definite D call. From germline, CDR1 is LGHNA and CDR2 YNFKEQ. V lost 3 bases and J lost 3, with 11 bases in between. This CDR3 contains 15 residues. The CDR3 is CASSQGLEDTGELFF. In DNA, the CDR3 is TGTGCCAGCAGCCAGGGCCTAGAGGACACCGGGGAGCTGTTTTTT.

J is TRBJ2-5 and V is TRBV29-1, with D possibly matching TRBD2 (5 bases). The J call may be faulty, since TRBJ2-7 better matches the DNA end. CDR1 and CDR2 (germline): SQVTM, ANQGSEA. The CDR3 has 13 residues. The CDR3 reads CSALAPPFHEQYF. For the CDR3, the DNA is TGCAGCGCCCTAGCTCCCCCATTCCACGAGCAGTACTTC.

The V and J genes are TRBV15 and TRBJ2-7, with 8 nucleotides matching TRBD2. V lost 3 bases and J lost 3; bases outside the gene matches: 28. The CDR3 contains 22 residues. Germline-derived CDR1 and CDR2 are LNHNV and YYDKDF (reference sequence). CDR3 sequence (DNA): TGTGCCACCAGCAGCAGGGGTTTCGGACTCCAGATAGCGGGATTAGCCCACTACGAGCAGTACTTC. It translates to CATSSRGFGLQIAGLAHYEQYF.

This sequence joins TRBV27 and TRBJ2-1, with D possibly matching TRBD2 (6 bases). V was clipped by 6 bases and J by 3 bases, with 12 bases between them. The CDR3 totals 14 residues. CDR1 is MNHEY and CDR2 is SMNVEV in the germline V gene (reference sequence). The CDR3 nucleotides read TGTGCCAGCAGGCAGGACGGGAGCTACAATGAGCAGTTCTTC. Encoded protein: CASRQDGSYNEQFF.

V and J are TRBV7-9 and TRBJ2-5; TRBD1 aligns across 7 bases. The CDR3 extends over 12 amino acids. The germline CDR1 and CDR2 sequences are SEHNR and FQNEAQ (reference sequence). V trimming: 1 base; J trimming: 12 bases; junction bases outside the gene matches: 5. Here the CDR3 reads CASSLGGTAEYF. CDR3 in DNA: TGTGCCAGCAGCTTAGGTGGGACAGCAGAGTACTTC.

The chain combines TRBV5-6 with TRBJ2-1; D not certain. The CDR3 extends over 15 amino acids. V was trimmed by 0 bases and J by 4 bases, leaving 11 bases between them. Per the germline V gene, CDR1 is SGHDT and CDR2 is YYEEEE. CDR3 protein: CASSLGSGRYNEQFF. CDR3 DNA sequence: TGTGCCAGCAGCTTGGGTTCAGGAAGATACAATGAGCAGTTCTTC.

This clone was picked up a small number of times. This rearrangement joins TRBV4-1 to TRBJ1-1; TRBD1 aligns across 9 bases. The germline gives CDR1 MGHRA, CDR2 YSYEKL. Unmatched junction bases numbered 4, after V lost 1 base and J lost 7 bases. This CDR3 region has 14 residues. The CDR3 region has the DNA TGCGCCAGCAGCCAAGGACAGGGGGTTGGTGAAGCTTTCTTT. Its translation: CASSQGQGVGEAFF.

The chain uses TRBV7-2 and TRBJ2-5, with D possibly called TRBD1 or TRBD2 (5 bases each). The J call may be mistaken, given a closer DNA end match to TRBJ2-7. CDR3 length: 12 residues. Germline lookup yields CDR1 SGHTA and CDR2 FQGNSA. The DNA of the CDR3 is TGTGCCAGCAGCTGGGGGACCTACGAGCAGTACTTC. This gives the protein CASSWGTYEQYF.

The chain carries TRBV27 and TRBJ1-6; weak D call: TRBD1 (5 bases). Germline loops: CDR1 MNHEY, CDR2 SMNVEV (reference sequence). This CDR3 comprises 17 residues. Trimming took 6 bases from V and 4 from J, leaving 19 bases between them. CDR3 in amino acids: CASSFDVQALYNSPLHF. In DNA form, the CDR3 reads TGTGCCAGCAGCTTCGACGTACAGGCACTTTATAATTCACCCCTCCACTTT.

The chain joins TRBV6-5 to TRBJ2-7; possibly TRBD2 for D (6 bases). Trimming shortened V by 4 bases and J by 4 bases, and 11 bases separated the two germline ends. This CDR3 is built from 13 residues. In germline, CDR1 is MNHEY, CDR2 SVGAGI. CDR3: CASSSGLPYEQYF. Written as DNA, the CDR3 is TGTGCCAGCAGTTCGGGACTCCCTTACGAGCAGTACTTC.

The chain joins TRBV7-2 to TRBJ2-1, with D hard to call. There are 15 residues in the CDR3. The V end was cut by 3 bases, the J end by 4 bases, with 13 bases between. CDR1 is SGHTA and CDR2 is FQGNSA in the germline V gene. The CDR3 reads CASSFWTPRYNEQFF. As DNA, the CDR3 is TGTGCCAGCAGCTTTTGGACCCCGAGGTACAATGAGCAGTTCTTC.

This clone was detected once. Other nucleotide sequences in the sample specify the same CDR3. CDR3 residues: CASSEGRYYEQYF. CDR3 in DNA: TGTGCCAGCAGTGAAGGACGGTACTACGAGCAGTACTTC. The J gene is TRBJ2-7, the V gene TRBV6-1; D not resolved. This CDR3 is 13 amino acids long. The germline V gene has CDR1 MNHNS and CDR2 SASEGT. Trimming took 1 base from V and 3 from J, leaving 7 bases between them.